This T cell receptor (beta chain) was found in a study of blood T cell repertoires in COVID-19. Study-level background: COVID-19 samples from acute and convalescent phases originated in the United States, Italy and Spain. Nucleic acid was either cDNA or gDNA, and it came from T cells, B-cell-depleted T cells, or PBMCs.

This clone occurred once. The CDR3 is 14 amino acids. The germline gives CDR1 MRHNA, CDR2 SNTAGT. Trimming cost V 6 bases and J 5 bases; bases outside gene matches: 8. In the original analysis: Reference gene primer amplification gave estimated nucleated cell counts. Method: immunoSEQ multiplex PCR; TCRdb's copy keeps in-frame clones and lacks some. V and J calls plus clone size are reproduced from that table; the DNA served to infer D and trimming. The sample lists approximately 170,000 clones, around 83% occurring once. The V gene is TRBV6-4, the J gene TRBJ1-1; 8 nucleotides line up with TRBD1. The receptor was isolated from a man aged 65 to 79 who had recovered from COVID-19. The specimen sequenced was peripheral blood. This CDR3 reads CASREQGGNTEAFF. The CDR3 coding sequence is TGTGCCAGCAGGGAACAGGGGGGGAATACTGAAGCTTTCTTT.